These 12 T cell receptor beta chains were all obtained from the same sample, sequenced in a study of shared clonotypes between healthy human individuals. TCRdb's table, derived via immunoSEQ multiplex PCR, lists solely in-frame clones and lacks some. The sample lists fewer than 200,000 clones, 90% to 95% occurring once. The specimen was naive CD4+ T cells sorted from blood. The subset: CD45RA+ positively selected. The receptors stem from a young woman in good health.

In nucleotides, the CDR3 is TGTGCCAGCAAAAAGGACAGTGTAGGTCGTCAGCCCCAGCATTTT. This sequence encodes CASKKDSVGRQPQHF. The chain couples TRBV2 to TRBJ1-5; D may be TRBD1 (6 bases). V lost 7 bases, J lost 6 bases, and 19 bases lay in between. This CDR3 spans 15 amino acids. Germline V CDR1 and CDR2: SNHLY, FYNNEI.

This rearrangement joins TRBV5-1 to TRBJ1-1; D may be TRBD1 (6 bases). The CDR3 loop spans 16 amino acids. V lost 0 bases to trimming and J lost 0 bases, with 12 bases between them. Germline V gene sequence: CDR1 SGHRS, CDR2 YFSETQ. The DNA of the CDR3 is TGCGCCAGCAGCTTGGATTTGGACAGAATGAACACTGAAGCTTTCTTT. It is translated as CASSLDLDRMNTEAFF.

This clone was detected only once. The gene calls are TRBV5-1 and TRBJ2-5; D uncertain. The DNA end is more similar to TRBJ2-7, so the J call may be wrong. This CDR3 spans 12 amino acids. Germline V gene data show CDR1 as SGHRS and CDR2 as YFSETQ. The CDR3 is CASSLPTYEQYF. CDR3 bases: TGCGCCAGCAGCTTGCCGACCTACGAGCAGTACTTC.

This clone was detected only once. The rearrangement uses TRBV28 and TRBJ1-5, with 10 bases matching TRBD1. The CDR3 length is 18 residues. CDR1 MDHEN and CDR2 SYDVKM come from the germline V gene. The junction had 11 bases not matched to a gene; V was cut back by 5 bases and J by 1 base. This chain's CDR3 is CASSQTRTGGWSNQPQHF. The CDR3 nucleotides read TGTGCCAGCAGTCAAACCCGGACAGGGGGATGGAGCAATCAGCCCCAGCATTTT.

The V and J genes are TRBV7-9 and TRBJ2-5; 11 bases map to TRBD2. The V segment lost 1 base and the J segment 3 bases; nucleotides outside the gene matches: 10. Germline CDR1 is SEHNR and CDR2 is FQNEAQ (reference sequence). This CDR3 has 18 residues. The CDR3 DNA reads TGTGCCAGCAGCTTAGTCGGGATGCCTAGCGGGAGGAAAGAGACCCAGTACTTC. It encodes CASSLVGMPSGRKETQYF.

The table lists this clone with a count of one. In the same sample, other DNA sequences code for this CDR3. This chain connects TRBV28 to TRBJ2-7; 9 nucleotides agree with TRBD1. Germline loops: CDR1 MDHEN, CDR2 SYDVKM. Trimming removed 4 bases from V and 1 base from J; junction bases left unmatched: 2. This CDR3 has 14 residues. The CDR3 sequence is CASSSTGGSYEQYF. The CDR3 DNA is TGTGCCAGCAGTTCGACAGGGGGATCCTACGAGCAGTACTTC.

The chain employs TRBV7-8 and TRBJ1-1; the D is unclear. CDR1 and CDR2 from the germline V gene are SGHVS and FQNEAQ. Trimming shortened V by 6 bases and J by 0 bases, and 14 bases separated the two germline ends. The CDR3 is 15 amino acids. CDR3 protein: CASSKITDMNTEAFF. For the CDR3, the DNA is TGTGCCAGCAGTAAAATAACAGACATGAACACTGAAGCTTTCTTT.

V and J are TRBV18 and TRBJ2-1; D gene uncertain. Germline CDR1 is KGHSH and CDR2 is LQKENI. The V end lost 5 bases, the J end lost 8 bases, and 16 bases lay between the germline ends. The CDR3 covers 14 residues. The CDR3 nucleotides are TGTGCCAGCTCATTTCAACCCCATCGGGATGAGCAGTTCTTC. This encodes CASSFQPHRDEQFF.

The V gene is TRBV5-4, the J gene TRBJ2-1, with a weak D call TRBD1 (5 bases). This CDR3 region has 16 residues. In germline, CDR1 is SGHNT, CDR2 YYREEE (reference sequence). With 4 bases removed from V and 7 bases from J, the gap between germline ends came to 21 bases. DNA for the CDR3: TGTGCCAGCAGCCTTGCCAGGGTGGTTAGTTCTAATGAGCAGTTCTTC. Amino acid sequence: CASSLARVVSSNEQFF.

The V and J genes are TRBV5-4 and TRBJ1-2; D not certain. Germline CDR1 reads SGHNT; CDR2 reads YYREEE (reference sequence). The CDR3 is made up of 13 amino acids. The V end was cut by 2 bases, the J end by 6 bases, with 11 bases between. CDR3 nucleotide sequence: TGTGCCAGCAGCTTTGAGGCGATCCATGGCTACACCTTC. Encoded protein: CASSFEAIHGYTF.

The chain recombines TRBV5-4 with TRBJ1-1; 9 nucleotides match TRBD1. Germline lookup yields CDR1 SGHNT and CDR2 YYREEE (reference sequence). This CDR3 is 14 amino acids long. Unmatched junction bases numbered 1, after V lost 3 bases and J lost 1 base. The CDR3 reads CASSWDRANTEAFF. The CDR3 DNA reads TGTGCCAGCAGCTGGGACAGGGCGAACACTGAAGCTTTCTTT.

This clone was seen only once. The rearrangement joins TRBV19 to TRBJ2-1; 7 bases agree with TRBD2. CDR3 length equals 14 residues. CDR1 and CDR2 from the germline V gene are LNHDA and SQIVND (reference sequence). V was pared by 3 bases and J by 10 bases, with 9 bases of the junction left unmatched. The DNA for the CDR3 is TGTGCCAGTAGTATCAGGGCGAGCGGGAACGAGCAGTTCTTC. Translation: CASSIRASGNEQFF.